Shown below are 20 T cell receptor beta chains from a single sample sequenced in a study of cytomegalovirus exposure and HLA in healthy donors. Generated by immunoSEQ multiplex PCR, the TCRdb table keeps only in-frame clones and is missing some. The data hold some 110,000 clones, with about 88% observed a single time. Sequencing input: PBMCs. Receptors originate from a woman under 30 in good health and CMV-seropositive.

V and J are TRBV5-4 and TRBJ2-7; no firm D call. V lost 0 bases and J 3 bases, leaving 7 bases between the germline ends. The CDR3 is 13 residues long. Germline-derived CDR1 and CDR2 are SGHNT and YYREEE (reference sequence). In DNA form, the CDR3 reads TGTGCCAGCAGCTTGGCACACAGCTACGAGCAGTACTTC. This sequence encodes CASSLAHSYEQYF.

This clone was recorded only once. This chain connects TRBV7-2 to TRBJ2-5, with 7 bases fitting TRBD2. Germline V gives CDR1 SGHTA, CDR2 FQGNSA. V shed 1 base and J 2 bases; nucleotides not matched to a gene: 13. The CDR3 is 18 residues long. The CDR3 region is CASSLDTERAGVQETQYF. The CDR3 DNA reads as TGTGCCAGCAGCTTAGATACCGAGCGCGCGGGGGTTCAAGAGACCCAGTACTTC.

In this sample, this clone turned up a few times. The V and J genes are TRBV5-4 and TRBJ1-2; D is undetermined. V lost 0 bases and J 8 bases, leaving 11 bases between the germline ends. This CDR3 is built from 13 residues. CDR1 and CDR2 (germline): SGHNT, YYREEE (reference sequence). CDR3 DNA: TGTGCCAGCAGCTTGGACACGGGGAGGGGCTACACCTTC. Its protein is CASSLDTGRGYTF. The full variable domain, its missing parts supplied by reference TRBV5-4 and TRBJ1-2, is ETGVTQSPTHLIKTRGQQVTLRCSSQSGHNTVSWYQQALGQGPQFIFQYYREEENGRGNFPPRFSGLQFPNYSSELNVNALELDDSALYLCASSLDTGRGYTFGSGTRLTVV.

The CDR3 bases are TGTGCCAGCAGCTTGGATGGATTCGGGGATACGCAGTATTTT. Translating gives CASSLDGFGDTQYF. The V call is TRBV5-6, the J call TRBJ2-3, with D uncertain. Germline V lookup: CDR1 SGHDT, CDR2 YYEEEE. V lost 0 bases to trimming and J lost 6 bases, with 11 bases between them. The CDR3 is 14 residues long.

The rearrangement uses TRBV10-2 and TRBJ2-7, with D maybe TRBD1 (5 bases). CDR1 is WSHSY and CDR2 is SAAADI in the germline V gene. The V and J ends lost 9 bases and 2 bases respectively, with 17 bases between them. CDR3 length equals 14 residues. The CDR3, as DNA: TGCGCCAGTTCAGCCCAGGGCTCCCCCTACGAGCAGTACTTC. This translates into CASSAQGSPYEQYF.

V usage is TRBV21-1 and J usage is TRBJ1-2. TRBV21-1 is classified as a pseudogene. The CDR3 runs to 16 residues. Here the CDR3 reads CASSKVRGGNQYGYTF. The CDR3 DNA reads as TGTGCCAGCAGCAAAGTCCGCGGCGGGAACCAATATGGCTACACCTTC.

V gene TRBV4-1 combines with J gene TRBJ2-7; 8 bases are shared with TRBD1. Germline CDR1 and CDR2: MGHRA and YSYEKL. Trimming at V came to 3 bases and at J to 5 bases, leaving 6 bases not matched to a gene. CDR3 length: 14 amino acids. The CDR3 nucleotides are TGCGCCAGCAGCCACCAGACAGGGGCCCACGAGCAGTACTTC. Protein product: CASSHQTGAHEQYF.

The chain has TRBV5-1 and TRBJ2-5; D unclear. Deletions cut 7 bases from V and 2 bases from J, with 12 bases between. The CDR3 runs to 13 residues. Germline V gene lookup returns CDR1 SGHRS and CDR2 YFSETQ. The chain's CDR3 is CASRRPGQETQYF. As DNA, the CDR3 is TGCGCCAGCCGACGCCCAGGACAAGAGACCCAGTACTTC.

The rearrangement joins TRBV4-1 to TRBJ2-3; 15 bases agree with TRBD2. In germline, CDR1 is MGHRA, CDR2 YSYEKL. Unmatched junction bases numbered 5, after V lost 4 bases and J lost 0 bases. CDR3 length: 18 residues. CDR3: CASSPGLAGGPSTDTQYF. DNA of the CDR3: TGCGCCAGCAGCCCAGGACTAGCGGGGGGGCCAAGCACAGATACGCAGTATTTT.

The chain recombines TRBV7-9 with TRBJ1-2, with D possibly TRBD1 on 5 matching bases. The CDR3 runs to 12 residues. Germline-derived CDR1 and CDR2 are SEHNR and FQNEAQ (reference sequence). The V end lost 5 bases, the J end lost 6 bases, and 10 bases lay between the germline ends. The CDR3, as DNA: TGTGCCAGCAGCATAAGACAGAATGGCTACACCTTC. Residues: CASSIRQNGYTF.

The chain employs TRBV13 and TRBJ2-1; weak D call: TRBD2 (7 bases). V was cut by 3 bases and J by 8 bases, with 14 bases left in between. Germline values: CDR1 PRHDT, CDR2 FYEKMQ (reference sequence). The CDR3 length is 14 residues. CDR3 nucleotides: TGTGCCAGCAGCTTTTGGGGGGGCCTCGATGAGCAGTTCTTC. The encoded protein is CASSFWGGLDEQFF.

The chain is built from TRBV10-1 and TRBJ2-7; TRBD1 matches at 9 bases. The V gene end was trimmed by 6 bases and the J gene end by 3 bases; junction bases not matched to a gene: 9. This CDR3 is built from 15 residues. CDR1 is WNHNN, CDR2 SYGVQD, per germline (reference sequence). The CDR3 region is CASRHPGQGNYEQYV. In DNA form, the CDR3 reads TGCGCCAGCAGACATCCGGGACAGGGAAACTACGAGCAGTACGTC.

The rearrangement uses TRBV28 and TRBJ1-2; D is uncertain. The CDR3 covers 15 residues. V was shortened by 5 bases and J by 2 bases, with 15 bases between the two germline ends. Germline values: CDR1 MDHEN, CDR2 SYDVKM. The CDR3 here is CASSPHSAANYGYTF. CDR3 DNA sequence: TGTGCCAGCAGTCCCCACTCGGCGGCGAACTATGGCTACACCTTC.

V and J are TRBV19 and TRBJ2-2; TRBD1 matches at 8 bases. J was trimmed by 5 bases and V by 2 bases; bases with no gene match: 4. CDR3 length: 15 residues. CDR1 and CDR2 (germline): LNHDA, SQIVND (reference sequence). DNA for the CDR3: TGTGCCAGTAGTATACCCGGACAGGGTACCGGGGAGCTGTTTTTT. Residues: CASSIPGQGTGELFF.

The V and J genes are TRBV30 and TRBJ2-5; tentative D call: TRBD2 (5 bases). The germline CDR1 and CDR2 sequences are GTSNPN and SVGIG (reference sequence). The CDR3 sequence is 13 residues long. V lost 4 bases, J lost 5 bases, and 14 bases lay in between. DNA for the CDR3: TGTGCCTGGATAGACTACTTCAGGGAGACCCAGTACTTC. Protein sequence: CAWIDYFRETQYF.

The chain employs TRBV28 and TRBJ1-6, with TRBD1 matching over 10 bases. The CDR3 covers 18 residues. V dropped 4 bases and J dropped 1; count of bases not matched to a gene: 7. The germline gives CDR1 MDHEN, CDR2 SYDVKM. CDR3 bases: TGTGCCAGCAGTTCCGGGACAGGGGTAAGGTCCTATAATTCACCCCTCCACTTT. Its protein is CASSSGTGVRSYNSPLHF.

Only a few counts were recorded for this clone. V usage is TRBV18 and J usage is TRBJ1-2; a weak D match, TRBD1 (6 bases). The CDR3 has 17 amino acids. Trimming left V 2 bases short and J 1 base short, with 17 bases between. In germline, CDR1 is KGHSH, CDR2 LQKENI. In DNA, the CDR3 is TGTGCCAGCTCACCATTGGCAGGGGTGGGTCGTAACTATGGCTACACCTTC. Its protein is CASSPLAGVGRNYGYTF.

The chain links TRBV29-1 to TRBJ2-1; 9 bases line up with TRBD1. The CDR3 is made up of 15 amino acids. Trimming cost V 4 bases and J 16 bases; bases outside gene matches: 20. Germline-derived CDR1 and CDR2 are SQVTM and ANQGSEA. The CDR3 loop reads CSVALRDRELSVQFF. The CDR3 nucleotides read TGCAGCGTTGCCCTCCGGGACAGGGAGCTATCCGTCCAATTCTTC.

V and J are TRBV6-5 and TRBJ1-4; D ambiguous. The CDR3 is made up of 14 amino acids. The germline gives CDR1 MNHEY, CDR2 SVGAGI. The V end was cut by 6 bases, the J end by 0 bases, with 8 bases between. The CDR3 reads CASRQTATNEKLFF. The DNA of the CDR3 is TGTGCCAGCAGACAAACAGCAACTAATGAAAAACTGTTTTTT.

The gene calls are TRBV29-1 and TRBJ2-5; TRBD1 aligns across 7 bases. This CDR3 is built from 15 residues. Germline V lookup: CDR1 SQVTM, CDR2 ANQGSEA. The CDR3 loop reads CSTESLQGPQETQYF. Here the CDR3 DNA reads TGCAGTACAGAAAGCTTACAGGGGCCCCAAGAGACCCAGTACTTC.